These T cell receptor beta chains were read from a single sample in a study of blood T cell repertoires in COVID-19. The table came from immunoSEQ multiplex PCR; TCRdb's copy has only in-frame clones and leaves some out. The profile shows 200,000 or so clones, 60% to 80% of them singletons. The sample comprised peripheral blood. The receptors stem from a man in his sixties with active or convalescent COVID-19. The CDR3 runs from the conserved cysteine through the conserved F or W. The order of the fields is V gene, J gene, D gene, clone size, CDR3 DNA, CDR3 protein. A D gene is named only where the DNA matches it firmly. Some rows have no size entry. The others give once, few or many, or a class for an expanded clone.

TRBV2	TRBJ2-1	TRBD1	.	TGTGCCAGCAGACTACCAAGGACAGGGGGGGACAATGAGCAGTTCTTC	CASRLPRTGGDNEQFF
TRBV2	TRBJ1-2	TRBD1	.	TGTGCCAGCACCCCACAGGGGGCCCAGGGCTACACCTTC	CASTPQGAQGYTF
TRBV9	TRBJ2-7	.	.	TGTGCCAGCAGCGTCGGGAGAGACCACCTTTACGAGCAGTACTTC	CASSVGRDHLYEQYF
TRBV5-1	TRBJ1-6	TRBD1	.	TGCGCCAGCAGCTTAGGGACAGGGGGGACACCCCTCCACTTT	CASSLGTGGTPLHF
TRBV21-1	TRBJ2-7	.	.	TGTGCCAGCAGCCACAAGCGGGACGATTCCTACGAGCAGTACTTC	CASSHKRDDSYEQYF
TRBV5-4	TRBJ2-1	TRBD2	.	TGTGCCAGCAGCTTGACTAGCGCGGAGAATGAGCAGTTCTTC	CASSLTSAENEQFF
TRBV6-5	TRBJ1-6	.	.	TGTGCCAGCCGCAGGGGAGATAATATACCCCTCCACTTT	CASRRGDNIPLHF
TRBV29-1	TRBJ2-3	.	few	TGCAGCGTGAAGACCGGGTTACAGGGAACAGATACGCAGTATTTT	CSVKTGLQGTDTQYF
TRBV27	TRBJ2-1	.	.	TGTGCCAGCAGTCCCTCGGGGGTTGAGCAGTTCTTC	CASSPSGVEQFF
TRBV10-3	TRBJ1-1	TRBD1	.	TGTGCCATCAGGACAGGGGCGAACACTGAAGCTTTCTTT	CAIRTGANTEAFF
TRBV7-2	TRBJ1-1	TRBD1	.	TGTGCCAGCAGCTTAGTAGGGGGCGGGGTCACTGAAGCTTTCTTT	CASSLVGGGVTEAFF
TRBV2	TRBJ2-1	TRBD1	.	TGTGCCAGCACGGGACAGGGGAACGATGAGCAGTTCTTC	CASTGQGNDEQFF
TRBV3-1/TRBV3-2	TRBJ2-7	TRBD1	.	TGTGCCAGCAGCCCCGGGACAGGGGGGTACGAGCAGTACTTC	CASSPGTGGYEQYF
TRBV4-2	TRBJ2-1	.	once	TGTGCCAGCAGCCAAGATCAAACGGAAGGGGATGAGCAGTTCTTC	CASSQDQTEGDEQFF
TRBV7-8	TRBJ2-1	TRBD2	.	TGTGCCAGCGGAAGGACTAGCGGGAGATGGAATGAGCAGTTCTTC	CASGRTSGRWNEQFF
TRBV6-5	TRBJ1-4	.	.	TGTGCCAGCAGGTCTGAGGGACTCGATGAAAAACTGTTTTTT	CASRSEGLDEKLFF
TRBV27	TRBJ2-3	.	few	TGTGCCAGCAGTTTAACCCGGCAGGTGAACACAGATACGCAGTATTTT	CASSLTRQVNTDTQYF
TRBV5-6	TRBJ2-5	TRBD2	.	TGTGCCAGCAGCTTTCGACTAGCGGAGTACCAAGAGACCCAGTACTTC	CASSFRLAEYQETQYF
TRBV6-2/TRBV6-3	TRBJ2-6	.	.	TGTGCCAGCAGTCGTTCGAGTTCTGGGGCCAACGTCCTGACTTTC	CASSRSSSGANVLTF
TRBV29-1	TRBJ2-3	.	.	TGCAGCGTTGTAGCGACTAGCACAGATACGCAGTATTTT	CSVVATSTDTQYF
TRBV5-6	TRBJ1-5	.	.	TGTGCCAGCAGCTTGGCGGGGGGCCTCAATCAGCCCCAGCATTTT	CASSLAGGLNQPQHF
TRBV5-1	TRBJ2-6	.	.	TGCGCCAGCAGTCGGGACTCTGGGGCCAACGTCCTGACTTTC	CASSRDSGANVLTF
TRBV5-4	TRBJ2-3	.	.	TGTGCCAGCAGCCGAGGGCGCACAGATACGCAGTATTTT	CASSRGRTDTQYF
TRBV18	TRBJ1-4	.	.	TGTGCCAGCTCACCACCCAACAGGGAATCTAATGAAAAACTGTTTTTT	CASSPPNRESNEKLFF
TRBV4-3	TRBJ2-2	TRBD1	few	TGCGCCAGCAGCCTCTTGCTCGGACAGGCGGGCGGGGAGCTGTTTTTT	CASSLLLGQAGGELFF
TRBV6-6	TRBJ1-5	TRBD1	.	TGTGCCAGCAGCCCAACGACAGGGGGAAGCAATCAGCCCCAGCATTTT	CASSPTTGGSNQPQHF
TRBV9	TRBJ2-3	TRBD2	.	TGTGCCAGCAGCGGGACTAGCGGGGGCACAGATACGCAGTATTTT	CASSGTSGGTDTQYF
TRBV24-1	TRBJ1-5	TRBD1	.	TGTGCCACCAGTGACCAAAACAGGGGTAGCAATCAGCCCCAGCATTTT	CATSDQNRGSNQPQHF
TRBV18	TRBJ1-1	.	.	TGTGCCAGCTCGGGGGGGCCTACTGAAGCTTTCTTT	CASSGGPTEAFF
TRBV24-1	TRBJ1-5	.	.	TGTGCCACCCCCGGGAGGCAGCCCCAGCATTTT	CATPGRQPQHF
TRBV13	TRBJ1-1	TRBD1	.	TGTGCCAGCAGCCCAGGAGACAGGGAGGTCACTGAAGCTTTCTTT	CASSPGDREVTEAFF
TRBV2	TRBJ2-7	.	.	TGTGCCAGCAGGGGCAGGGGCTACGAGCAGTACTTC	CASRGRGYEQYF
TRBV6-5	TRBJ1-4	TRBD1	once	TGTGCCAGCAGCCTTGGACAGGGTGAAAAACTGTTTTTT	CASSLGQGEKLFF
TRBV2	TRBJ2-1	TRBD2	once	TGTGCCAGCAGCCCGGGACTAGCGGGAGGGAGCTCCTACAATGAGCAGTTCTTC	CASSPGLAGGSSYNEQFF
TRBV27	TRBJ1-2	TRBD1	few	TGTGCCAGCAGTTTGAAGGGGGCGAACTATGGCTACACCTTC	CASSLKGANYGYTF
TRBV11-1	TRBJ2-1	.	once	TGTGCCAGCAGCCTTGGAGAAGGGGGTGAGCAGTTCTTC	CASSLGEGGEQFF
TRBV5-1	TRBJ1-1	.	.	TGCGCCAGCAGCTTAGGTAGTCGAGTACAGGGTGAAGCTTTCTTT	CASSLGSRVQGEAFF
TRBV7-6	TRBJ2-7	.	.	TGTGCCAGCGCCGAGGGATACGAGCAGTACTTC	CASAEGYEQYF
TRBV24-1	TRBJ2-5	TRBD1	.	TGTGCCACCAGTGACCCGGGACAGGGAGGTGGGGAGACCCAGTACTTC	CATSDPGQGGGETQYF
TRBV9	TRBJ2-3	.	few	TGTGCCAGCAGCTCCCTAGTCGGGGCAGATACGCAGTATTTT	CASSSLVGADTQYF
TRBV2	TRBJ2-5	TRBD1	once	TGTGCCAGCAGTTTCCGGGACAGGGATTATGGAGAGACCCAGTACTTC	CASSFRDRDYGETQYF
TRBV6-2/TRBV6-3	TRBJ2-7	TRBD2	once	TGTGCCAGCAGTTACCCCGGGACTAGCGGGAGCCGGGAGCAGTACTTC	CASSYPGTSGSREQYF
TRBV6-5	TRBJ2-7	.	.	TGTGCCAGTGACCCCCGGGACACCTTCTACGAGCAGTACTTC	CASDPRDTFYEQYF
TRBV25-1	TRBJ2-7	TRBD2	.	TGTGCCAGCAGTCGGGGGGAAGCAAGCTCCTACGAGCAGTACTTC	CASSRGEASSYEQYF
TRBV7-9	TRBJ2-7	.	.	TGTGCCAGCAGCTCGGCGGGTGGCTCCTACGAGCAGTACTTC	CASSSAGGSYEQYF